Presented here are 26 T cell receptor beta chains from one specimen sequenced in a study of blood T cells in healthy people across ages. For the second PCR, which ran for 7 to 11 cycles, a sample-barcoded 5' primer and a J-beta primer mix were used. TCRdb reprocessed the 5' RACE reads via MiXCR and lists one record per CDR3 protein. The sample includes 650,000 to 1,000,000 distinct CDR3 sequences, roughly 34% seen only once; the top ten take around 13%. The sample was blood. The source is a man younger than 35 in good health.

In the case of this clonotype: The junction departs from the called germline gene at one end, perhaps through a read error. The chain has TRBV15 and TRBJ2-7; perhaps D is TRBD1 or TRBD2 (5 bases each). This CDR3 is 15 amino acids long. Per germline, CDR1 LNHNV and CDR2 YYDKDF (reference sequence). The CDR3: CVTSRGDGSSYEQYF. As DNA, the CDR3 is TGTGTCACCAGCAGAGGGGATGGGAGCTCCTACGAGCAGTACTTC.

Ten or more counts support this clonotype. The chain employs TRBV12-3 or TRBV12-4 and TRBJ2-3; the D is unclear. V was cut by 0 bases and J by 0 bases, with 4 bases left in between. The CDR3 is 14 residues long. Here the CDR3 reads CASSLAPSTDTQYF. CDR3 sequence (DNA): TGTGCCAGCAGTTTAGCACCTAGCACAGATACGCAGTATTTT.

At least ten counts were recorded for this clonotype. The rearrangement joins TRBV7-2 to TRBJ2-3; no clear D. CDR1 and CDR2 (germline): SGHTA, FQGNSA. V was trimmed by 4 bases and J by 4 bases, leaving 9 bases between them. The CDR3 is 13 amino acids. The CDR3 bases are TGTGCCAGCAGCTCTACGAGCGCAGATACGCAGTATTTT. Translating gives CASSSTSADTQYF.

The J gene is TRBJ2-7, the V gene TRBV15; D is ambiguous. Per the germline V gene, CDR1 is LNHNV and CDR2 is YYDKDF (reference sequence). V gave up 3 bases and J gave up 0 bases, with 9 bases separating them. CDR3 size: 14 residues. CDR3 sequence reads: CATSRSTSSYEQYF. The CDR3 nucleotides read TGTGCCACCAGCAGGTCTACGAGCTCCTACGAGCAGTACTTC.

The chain combines TRBV29-1 with TRBJ1-1; D remains ambiguous. The germline CDR1 and CDR2 sequences are SQVTM and ANQGSEA. This CDR3 contains 10 residues. Trimming left V 7 bases short and J 3 bases short, with 6 bases between. Written as DNA, the CDR3 is TGCAGCGCCCGGGACACTGAAGCTTTCTTT. Protein sequence: CSARDTEAFF.

This clonotype was observed many times. The chain links TRBV20-1 to TRBJ2-3; 12 bases line up with TRBD2. V was clipped by 6 bases and J by 6 bases; unmatched bases: 10. This CDR3 spans 15 amino acids. Germline V gene sequence: CDR1 DFQATT, CDR2 SNEGSKA (reference sequence). The CDR3 reads CSASGGTSGHDTQYF. For the CDR3, the DNA is TGCAGTGCATCAGGCGGGACTAGCGGGCATGATACGCAGTATTTT.

The CDR3 protein is CSEVLAGRDTQYF. DNA for the CDR3: TGCAGTGAAGTACTAGCGGGGCGAGATACGCAGTATTTT. The V gene is TRBV20-1, the J gene TRBJ2-3, with 10 bases fitting TRBD2. Unmatched junction bases numbered 6, after V lost 7 bases and J lost 5 bases. This CDR3 has 13 amino acids. Germline V gene lookup returns CDR1 DFQATT and CDR2 SNEGSKA (reference sequence).

This clonotype was picked up many times. The CDR3 DNA is TGTGCCAGCAGTGAACAGTCCAATGAGCAGTTCTTC. Translated, it gives CASSEQSNEQFF. The chain carries TRBV6-5 and TRBJ2-1; D gene unclear. Germline CDR1 and CDR2: MNHEY and SVGAGI. Trimming removed 5 bases from V and 6 bases from J, with 8 bases in between. This CDR3 spans 12 amino acids.

The count of this clonotype is one. The genes are TRBV12-3 or TRBV12-4 and TRBJ1-5, with 7 bases fitting TRBD1. CDR3 length equals 14 residues. After removal of 5 bases from V and 7 bases from J, the junction contained 8 bases not matched to a gene. The CDR3 loop reads CASSVQGVNQPQHF. In nucleotides, the CDR3 is TGTGCCAGCAGTGTGCAGGGGGTCAACCAGCCCCAGCATTTT.

This chain uses TRBV27 with TRBJ2-5; 7 nucleotides match TRBD2. The CDR3 totals 14 residues. J lost 2 bases, V lost 6 bases, and 6 bases had no gene match. Germline CDR1 MNHEY, CDR2 SMNVEV (reference sequence). The CDR3 is CASRRTSTQETQYF. CDR3 DNA sequence: TGTGCCAGCAGGAGGACTAGTACGCAAGAGACCCAGTACTTC.

This chain uses TRBV6-2 or TRBV6-3 with TRBJ2-2, with TRBD2 matching 9 bases. The CDR3 contains 15 residues. The junction had 4 bases not matched to a gene; V was cut back by 5 bases and J by 3 bases. Looked up from germline, CDR1 is MNHEY and CDR2 is SVGEGT. The chain's CDR3 is CASSLTSGYTGELFF. CDR3 nucleotides: TGTGCCAGCAGTCTGACTAGCGGCTACACCGGGGAGCTGTTTTTT.

CDR3 DNA sequence: TGCGCCAGCAGCCCCCTGTCGTCCCATAGCACAGATACGCAGTATTTT. Protein sequence: CASSPLSSHSTDTQYF. This chain connects TRBV4-3 to TRBJ2-3, with D hard to call. Germline CDR1 is LGHNA and CDR2 is YSLEER. The CDR3 is 16 residues long. The V gene lost 4 bases and the J gene lost 0 bases, with 14 bases spanning the gap.

For the CDR3, the DNA is TGTGCCATCAGTGAGTCGGGGGAGCAGTACTTC. Protein: CAISESGEQYF. The rearrangement links TRBV10-3 to TRBJ2-4; the D gene could be TRBD1 or TRBD2 (5 bases each). Germline lookup yields CDR1 ENHRY and CDR2 SYGVKD. CDR3 size: 11 residues. V was trimmed by 0 bases and J by 13 bases, leaving 7 bases between them.

On this clonotype itself: An end of the junction does not agree with germline; a read error may underlie this. This chain links TRBV12-3 or TRBV12-4 with TRBJ2-1, with 7 bases that match TRBD2. The CDR3 sequence is 12 residues long. Here the CDR3 DNA reads TGTGCCAGCAGTCTGGGACTAAATGGGCAGTTCTTC. The encoded protein is CASSLGLNGQFF.

In this sample, this clonotype turned up many times. The rearrangement links TRBV7-2 to TRBJ1-6; tentatively, D is TRBD1 (5 bases). The germline V gene has CDR1 SGHTA and CDR2 FQGNSA. Trimming shortened V by 2 bases and J by 6 bases, and 5 bases separated the two germline ends. This CDR3 contains 13 residues. For the CDR3, the DNA is TGTGCCAGCAGCTTACAGGGTAATTCACCCCTCCACTTT. Translation gives CASSLQGNSPLHF.

This clonotype was seen at least ten times. The CDR3 reads CASTYGLAGYNEQFF. As DNA, the CDR3 is TGTGCCAGCACCTACGGACTAGCGGGTTACAATGAGCAGTTCTTC. This sequence joins TRBV12-3 or TRBV12-4 and TRBJ2-1, with TRBD2 matching over 11 bases. This CDR3 is 15 amino acids long. The trim removed 7 bases at V and 4 bases at J, leaving 6 bases unmatched.

This clonotype showed up many times. The chain joins TRBV7-8 to TRBJ2-3, with 12 bases fitting TRBD2. The CDR3 is 16 amino acids. V lost 3 bases to trimming and J lost 3 bases; unmatched junction nucleotides: 4. CDR1 is SGHVS, CDR2 FQNEAQ, per germline. Here the CDR3 reads CASSLLAGGLTDTQYF. CDR3 bases: TGTGCCAGCAGCTTGCTAGCGGGGGGGTTGACAGATACGCAGTATTTT.

Only a few counts were recorded for this clonotype. The chain uses TRBV9 and TRBJ2-5; D might be TRBD1 or TRBD2, each matching 5 bases. Germline CDR1 and CDR2: SGDLS and YYNGEE. Deletions cut 4 bases from V and 5 bases from J, with 18 bases between. CDR3 length: 15 residues. The CDR3 spells CASSHDGREWETQYF. The CDR3 DNA is TGTGCCAGCAGCCATGACGGCAGGGAGTGGGAGACCCAGTACTTC.

This clonotype was counted between two and nine times. CDR3 DNA sequence: TGTGCCTTCAGTGGACAGGGGGCTCGGAATGAGCAGTTCTTC. Amino acids: CAFSGQGARNEQFF. The chain employs TRBV5-4 and TRBJ2-1; 11 nucleotides line up with TRBD1. The trim removed 10 bases at V and 7 bases at J, leaving 10 bases unmatched. The CDR3 is 14 residues long. Looked up from germline, CDR1 is SGHNT and CDR2 is YYREEE (reference sequence). Looking up the rest from reference TRBV5-4 and TRBJ2-1 gives the full variable domain: ETGVTQSPTHLIKTRGQQVTLRCSSQSGHNTVSWYQQALGQGPQFIFQYYREEENGRGNFPPRFSGLQFPNYSSELNVNALELDDSALYLCAFSGQGARNEQFFGPGTRLTVL.

In this sample, this clonotype turned up many times. The chain combines TRBV12-3 or TRBV12-4 with TRBJ2-7; D not resolved. Trimming removed 3 bases at V and 0 bases at J, with 6 bases between. The CDR3 consists of 13 residues. The CDR3 nucleotides read TGTGCCAGCAGTTTGGCGGTCTCCTACGAGCAGTACTTC. It translates to CASSLAVSYEQYF.

This clonotype was counted a few times. The chain is built from TRBV10-3 and TRBJ1-2; 7 bases align to TRBD1. The CDR3 is 14 amino acids. Looked up from germline, CDR1 is ENHRY and CDR2 is SYGVKD. The V and J ends lost 0 bases and 6 bases, in that order; junction bases with no gene match: 4. The CDR3 DNA reads as TGTGCCATCAGTGAGTCAGACAGGGTACATGGCTACACCTTC. Translated, it gives CAISESDRVHGYTF.

This clonotype was seen at least ten times. The chain is built from TRBV6-5 and TRBJ2-7; TRBD1 matches at 8 bases. The CDR3 runs 14 residues. Trimming at V came to 5 bases and at J to 7 bases, leaving 10 bases not matched to a gene. Germline CDR1 reads MNHEY; CDR2 reads SVGAGI. CDR3 DNA sequence: TGTGCCAGCAGTCGAAGGGACAGGAGTTTTGAGCAGTACTTC. Residues: CASSRRDRSFEQYF.

This chain uses TRBV12-3 or TRBV12-4 with TRBJ1-1; 9 nucleotides match TRBD1. With V trimmed by 6 bases and J by 3 bases, 11 bases remained unmatched. The CDR3 is made up of 16 amino acids. As DNA, the CDR3 is TGTGCCAGCAGACCGGGACAGGGAGCGGGAGACACTGAAGCTTTCTTT. Its protein is CASRPGQGAGDTEAFF.

This clonotype occurred a few times. V and J are TRBV4-1 and TRBJ1-2; D unclear. Germline loops: CDR1 MGHRA, CDR2 YSYEKL. Trimming took off 3 bases at V and 2 bases at J, with 13 bases between the two ends. The CDR3 has 15 amino acids. The CDR3 DNA is TGCGCCAGCAGCCAGCTTGAAACGGCAAACTATGGCTACACCTTC. Translating gives CASSQLETANYGYTF.

The rearrangement links TRBV4-3 to TRBJ2-5; 12 nucleotides align to TRBD2. The V segment lost 0 bases and the J segment 11 bases; nucleotides outside the gene matches: 13. The CDR3 is made up of 17 amino acids. Looked up from germline, CDR1 is LGHNA and CDR2 is YSLEER. CDR3 amino acids: CASSQEETSGGSDEQYF. The DNA of the CDR3 is TGCGCCAGCAGCCAAGAGGAGACTAGCGGGGGAAGCGATGAGCAGTACTTC.

The rearrangement links TRBV20-1 to TRBJ2-3; D tentatively reads TRBD1 or TRBD2 (6 bases each). CDR3 size: 14 residues. V lost 1 base, J lost 3 bases, and 11 bases lay in between. Germline loops: CDR1 DFQATT, CDR2 SNEGSKA (reference sequence). The CDR3 nucleotides are TGCAGTGCTAGAGTCCCGGGGGCTACAGATACGCAGTATTTT. It codes for CSARVPGATDTQYF.